The rows below give T cell receptor beta chains drawn from one sample of a study of regulatory dendritic cells for organ transplantation. The table came from immunoSEQ multiplex PCR; TCRdb's copy has only in-frame clones and leaves some out. The data show tens of thousands of clones, 70% to 80% seen once. Material: memory CD4+ T cells from blood. The receptors shown here come from a human donor in good health. The CDR3 runs from the conserved cysteine through the conserved F or W. Fields, in order: clone size, D gene, V gene, J gene, CDR3 length, CDR3 DNA, CDR3 protein. The D gene is left open where the match is weak. Not every row has a clone size; where given, it reads once, few, many or a size class.

.	.	TRBV4-3	TRBJ1-4	18	TGCGCCAGCAGCCAAGAAAAGTCAGGGGCGCGGACTAATGAAAAACTGTTTTTT	CASSQEKSGARTNEKLFF
.	TRBD1	TRBV9	TRBJ1-2	15	TGTGCCAGCAGCGTAGTTCCGGGACAGGGAACGGGCTACACCTTC	CASSVVPGQGTGYTF
.	TRBD1	TRBV7-2	TRBJ2-2	16	TGTGCCAGCAGCTTAGGGGGGACAGAATTACACGGGGAGCTGTTTTTT	CASSLGGTELHGELFF
.	TRBD1	TRBV2	TRBJ1-6	14	TGTGCCAGCAGTGGGGACAGGGGGCTTTCACCCCTCCACTTT	CASSGDRGLSPLHF
.	TRBD1	TRBV9	TRBJ2-7	15	TGTGCCAGCAGCCCCGGGGGGACAGGGGTGAAGGAGCAGTACTTC	CASSPGGTGVKEQYF
.	TRBD1	TRBV11-3	TRBJ1-1	16	TGTGCCAGCAGCTTAGATGGGAGACAGGGGTACGATGAAGCTTTCTTT	CASSLDGRQGYDEAFF
.	TRBD2	TRBV19	TRBJ2-7	15	TGTGCCAGTAGCCAGCGGGGGACCTTCTCCTACGAGCAGTACTTC	CASSQRGTFSYEQYF
.	.	TRBV29-1	TRBJ2-4	14	TGCAGCGTTGAACGCGGGGGGCAGGGGGGCATTCAGTACTTC	CSVERGGQGGIQYF
.	.	TRBV7-8	TRBJ2-1	16	TGTGCCAGCAGCTGGGGCGGGGCGAGCTCCTACAATGAGCAGTTCTTC	CASSWGGASSYNEQFF
.	.	TRBV21-1	TRBJ1-2	13	TGTGCCAGCAGCAGCCGGGACAGCGATGGCTACACCTTC	CASSSRDSDGYTF
few	.	TRBV23-1	TRBJ1-6	13	TGCGCCAGCAGTCAACCACATCCAGCGGCCCTCCACTTT	CASSQPHPAALHF
.	TRBD1	TRBV27	TRBJ2-2	16	TGTGCCAGCAGTTTATACGGGACAGGGGGGACCGGGGAGCTGTTTTTT	CASSLYGTGGTGELFF
.	TRBD2	TRBV5-6	TRBJ2-1	16	TGTGCCAGCAGCCAACCGCCGGGACTAGCACAAAATGAGCAGTTCTTC	CASSQPPGLAQNEQFF
.	.	TRBV5-4	TRBJ1-2	13	TGTGCCAGCAGCTTGGTCGGGAACTATGGCTACACCTTC	CASSLVGNYGYTF
.	TRBD1	TRBV2	TRBJ1-5	16	TGTGCCAGCAGTGAACTTAGGACAGGGGGGAATCAGCCCCAGCATTTT	CASSELRTGGNQPQHF
.	TRBD1	TRBV10-3	TRBJ1-3	15	TGTGCCATCAGGGGACAGGGGCCCTCTGGAAACACCATATATTTT	CAIRGQGPSGNTIYF
.	TRBD2	TRBV28	TRBJ2-5	16	TGTGCCAGCAGTTTACTAGCGGGGGGTGACCAAGAGACCCAGTACTTC	CASSLLAGGDQETQYF
.	.	TRBV4-1	TRBJ1-6	15	TGCGCCAGCAGCCAAGTACCAGAGGGAAATTCACCCCTCCACTTT	CASSQVPEGNSPLHF
.	.	TRBV20-1	TRBJ2-7	11	TGCAGTGCTGGACAGACCTACGAGCAGTACTTC	CSAGQTYEQYF
.	TRBD1	TRBV7-2	TRBJ2-7	13	TGTGCCAGCAGTGAAAACCTTGCGGGACAGGTCTACTTC	CASSENLAGQVYF
.	TRBD1	TRBV15	TRBJ1-5	15	TGTGCCACCAGCAGAGATTGGTCAGGGGGTCAGCCCCAGCATTTT	CATSRDWSGGQPQHF
.	.	TRBV7-9	TRBJ2-7	12	TGTGCCAGCAGCTTACGGCGGAACGAGCAGTACTTC	CASSLRRNEQYF
.	TRBD1	TRBV14	TRBJ2-7	14	TGTGCCAGCACCGTTGACAGGGGGCGGTACGAGCAGTACTTC	CASTVDRGRYEQYF
.	TRBD2	TRBV2	TRBJ2-3	18	TGTGCCAGCAGTCTGGGGCTGACTAGCGGGGGGAGGACAGATACGCAGTATTTT	CASSLGLTSGGRTDTQYF
few	TRBD1	TRBV5-1	TRBJ1-3	16	TGCGCCAGCAGCGACTCCGGGACAGGGCCTGGAAACACCATATATTTT	CASSDSGTGPGNTIYF
.	.	TRBV5-6	TRBJ1-2	14	TGTGCCAGCAGCTCTCGCGGTGGAAACTATGGCTACACCTTC	CASSSRGGNYGYTF
few	.	TRBV7-8	TRBJ2-2	15	TGTGCCAGCAGCTTAGGCTTTAGGAACACCGGGGAGCTGTTTTTT	CASSLGFRNTGELFF
medium-sized	.	TRBV4-3	TRBJ2-7	15	TGCGCCAGCAGCCCACAGGTTGGTGCACCCTACGAGCAGTACTTC	CASSPQVGAPYEQYF
.	.	TRBV18	TRBJ1-4	15	TGTGCCAGCTCCGACCGGGGGGCGGCTAATGAAAAACTGTTTTTT	CASSDRGAANEKLFF
.	.	TRBV2	TRBJ2-2	14	TGTGCCAGCAGGACAGATACGAACACCGGGGAGCTGTTTTTT	CASRTDTNTGELFF
.	TRBD1	TRBV7-9	TRBJ2-1	16	TGTGCCAGCAGTCTGGTGGGACAGGGGACCGACAATGAGCAGTTCTTC	CASSLVGQGTDNEQFF
.	TRBD1	TRBV5-1	TRBJ1-4	14	TGCGCCAGCAGCCGCGGGACAGGGGATGAAAAACTGTTTTTT	CASSRGTGDEKLFF
.	.	TRBV11-1	TRBJ2-1	15	TGTGCCAGCAGCGCCTTGCGCACTGCCTACAATGAGCAGTTCTTC	CASSALRTAYNEQFF
.	.	TRBV5-6	TRBJ1-6	16	TGTGCCAGCAGCCTCGCATCACAGGGAGTATATTCACCCCTCCACTTT	CASSLASQGVYSPLHF
.	.	TRBV20-1	TRBJ1-2	11	TGCAGTGCGGGGGGGGACTATGGCTACACCTTC	CSAGGDYGYTF
.	.	TRBV6-5	TRBJ2-2	15	TGTGCCAGCAGGGCTCAGGGTGGGAACACCGGGGAGCTGTTTTTT	CASRAQGGNTGELFF
.	TRBD1	TRBV6-5	TRBJ1-1	14	TGTGCCAGCAGTTACACGACAGGGGACACTGAAGCTTTCTTT	CASSYTTGDTEAFF
.	.	TRBV5-5	TRBJ1-4	14	TGTGCCAGCAGCTTTTCGGGGGGCGGTGAAAAACTGTTTTTT	CASSFSGGGEKLFF
few	.	TRBV5-1	TRBJ1-6	15	TGCGCCAGCAGCTCCGGGACATCGTATAATTCACCCCTCCACTTT	CASSSGTSYNSPLHF
few	.	TRBV5-8	TRBJ2-5	14	TGTGCCAGCAGCTATAAAAGGCGGGAAGAGACCCAGTACTTC	CASSYKRREETQYF